The 27 T cell receptor beta chains in this list originate from one sample, sequenced in a study of PD-1 blockade in classical Hodgkin lymphoma. Profiled with immunoSEQ multiplex PCR; TCRdb holds only in-frame clones, not every one. Counted here are about 42,000 clones, 70% to 80% occurring once; the ten biggest clones make up roughly 3%. Every patient experienced relapse after autologous stem cell transplantation, and brentuximab vedotin exposure varied. Sequenced material: peripheral blood mononuclear cells (PBMCs), taken at baseline. These receptors were taken from a human donor with classical Hodgkin lymphoma.

V usage is TRBV28 and J usage is TRBJ1-3; possible D gene TRBD1, 6 bases. Trimming stripped 2 bases from V and 11 bases from J, with 13 bases between. CDR3 length: 13 residues. Germline loops: CDR1 MDHEN, CDR2 SYDVKM. The CDR3 DNA is TGTGCCAGCAGTTTACAATCAGGGGTCTCCATATATTTT. This translates into CASSLQSGVSIYF.

V gene TRBV27 combines with J gene TRBJ2-1, with 8 bases fitting TRBD2. With 6 bases clipped from V and 4 bases from J, the junction kept 5 bases outside the gene matches. The CDR3 extends over 14 amino acids. Germline loops: CDR1 MNHEY, CDR2 SMNVEV (reference sequence). CDR3 sequence (DNA): TGTGCCAGCAGAGCGGGAGTGGGGTACAATGAGCAGTTCTTC. It codes for CASRAGVGYNEQFF.

There are a few counts of this clone. J is TRBJ2-1 and V is TRBV4-3, with 10 bases fitting TRBD1. This CDR3 has 17 residues. With 3 bases clipped from V and 4 bases from J, the junction kept 9 bases outside the gene matches. Germline CDR1 and CDR2: LGHNA and YSLEER. The CDR3 nucleotides are TGCGCCAGCAGCCATCCGACGGGGACAGGGGATTACAATGAGCAGTTCTTC. Amino acid sequence: CASSHPTGTGDYNEQFF.

V is TRBV27 and J is TRBJ2-7, with a tentative D call TRBD2 (6 bases). Germline CDR1 and CDR2: MNHEY and SMNVEV (reference sequence). This CDR3 is built from 14 residues. With 4 bases removed from V and 0 bases from J, the gap between germline ends came to 10 bases. The CDR3 reads CASSSTAGSYEQYF. The CDR3 DNA follows: TGTGCCAGCAGTTCTACAGCGGGCTCCTACGAGCAGTACTTC.

The chain joins TRBV7-9 to TRBJ2-5; tentatively, D is TRBD2 (6 bases). Germline loops: CDR1 SEHNR, CDR2 FQNEAQ (reference sequence). The ends were cut back, 3 bases at V and 1 base at J, with 15 bases in the middle. The CDR3 has 16 amino acids. CDR3 amino acids: CASSLPPLGGQETQYF. CDR3 bases: TGTGCCAGCAGCTTGCCCCCCCTCGGGGGCCAAGAGACCCAGTACTTC.

As DNA, the CDR3 is TGTGCCAGCGGAGATGGACACCTTAGCAATCAGCCCCAGCATTTT. It codes for CASGDGHLSNQPQHF. The chain joins TRBV2 to TRBJ1-5, with a weak D call TRBD1 (5 bases). V was pared by 8 bases and J by 0 bases, with 14 bases between. The CDR3 has 15 amino acids. The V gene's germline CDR1 is SNHLY and CDR2 FYNNEI. The whole variable domain, filled in from reference TRBV2 and TRBJ1-5, reads EPEVTQTPSHQVTQMGQEVILRCVPISNHLYFYWYRQILGQKVEFLVSFYNNEISEKSEIFDDQFSVERPDGSNFTLKIRSTKLEDSAMYFCASGDGHLSNQPQHFGDGTRLSIL.

The chain recombines TRBV4-1 with TRBJ2-7; D call uncertain. The CDR3 contains 14 residues. V lost 4 bases, J lost 6 bases, and 16 bases lay in between. Looked up from germline, CDR1 is MGHRA and CDR2 is YSYEKL. The CDR3 spells CASSPQLVSGEQYF. The DNA for the CDR3 is TGCGCCAGCAGCCCACAGCTGGTATCGGGCGAGCAGTACTTC.

In its sample, this clone was seen once. The chain joins TRBV30 to TRBJ2-3; D is tentatively TRBD1 or TRBD2 (5 bases each). The germline CDR1 and CDR2 sequences are GTSNPN and SVGIG (reference sequence). Trimming left V 4 bases short and J 1 base short, with 12 bases between. This CDR3 is built from 14 residues. The CDR3 coding sequence is TGTGCCTGGAACCAGTTGGGGGGCACAGATACGCAGTATTTT. Translation: CAWNQLGGTDTQYF.

This clone was counted only a few times. This rearrangement joins TRBV9 to TRBJ2-7; D might be TRBD1 (6 bases). This CDR3 contains 14 residues. V lost 3 bases and J 1 base, leaving 11 bases between the germline ends. Germline CDR1 reads SGDLS; CDR2 reads YYNGEE. CDR3: CASSGRDTSYEQYF. The CDR3 DNA is TGTGCCAGCAGCGGACGGGACACATCCTACGAGCAGTACTTC.

In this sample, this clone turned up a few times. The V gene is TRBV6-5, the J gene TRBJ1-3; D may be TRBD1 (6 bases). Germline V CDR1 and CDR2: MNHEY, SVGAGI. The ends were cut back, 2 bases at V and 4 bases at J, with 12 bases in the middle. The CDR3 runs to 15 residues. CDR3 coding DNA: TGTGCCAGCAGTTACCAGGGGCAAGAAGGAAACACCATATATTTT. Protein: CASSYQGQEGNTIYF.

This clone was counted between two and nine times. The genes are TRBV29-1 and TRBJ1-1; 10 positions match TRBD1. J was trimmed by 4 bases and V by 6 bases; bases with no gene match: 14. Per germline, CDR1 SQVTM and CDR2 ANQGSEA. The CDR3 runs 16 residues. Here the CDR3 reads CSVSSRDRGLFTEAFF. DNA for the CDR3: TGCAGCGTGTCGTCCCGGGACAGGGGCCTCTTCACTGAAGCTTTCTTT.

This chain joins TRBV6-5 and TRBJ1-5; D call uncertain. The V end lost 4 bases, the J end lost 0 bases, and 4 bases lay between the germline ends. The CDR3 is 13 amino acids. In germline, CDR1 is MNHEY, CDR2 SVGAGI. The CDR3 DNA reads TGTGCCAGCAGTTTAGATAGCAATCAGCCCCAGCATTTT. The encoded protein is CASSLDSNQPQHF.

This clone is labeled medium-sized. Here the CDR3 DNA reads TGTGCCAGCAGTGGGAAAAGAGGGGGCTTAGAGTACGAGCAGTACTTC. It is translated as CASSGKRGGLEYEQYF. V and J are TRBV9 and TRBJ2-7; 7 nucleotides agree with TRBD1. V was pared by 5 bases and J by 4 bases, with 15 bases of the junction left unmatched. The CDR3 sequence is 16 residues long. Germline V gene sequence: CDR1 SGDLS, CDR2 YYNGEE. Drawing the rest from reference TRBV9 and TRBJ2-7, the complete variable domain is DSGVTQTPKHLITATGQRVTLRCSPRSGDLSVYWYQQSLDQGLQFLIQYYNGEERAKGNILERFSAQQFPDLHSELNLSSLELGDSALYFCASSGKRGGLEYEQYFGPGTRLTVT.

This chain uses TRBV15 with TRBJ1-1; weak D call: TRBD1 (6 bases). V was cut by 6 bases and J by 3 bases, with 20 bases left in between. There are 16 residues in the CDR3. In germline, CDR1 is LNHNV, CDR2 YYDKDF (reference sequence). The CDR3 sequence: CATSPRAGELDTEAFF. CDR3 coding DNA: TGTGCCACCAGTCCTCGTGCAGGGGAATTGGACACTGAAGCTTTCTTT.

This clone was counted only a few times. Other nucleotide sequences in the sample specify the same CDR3. This sequence joins TRBV6-5 and TRBJ2-3; D is possibly TRBD1 (6 bases). V gave up 0 bases and J gave up 2 bases, with 9 bases separating them. This CDR3 has 15 amino acids. CDR1 and CDR2 (germline): MNHEY, SVGAGI. The CDR3 loop is CASSYSTGYTDTQYF. DNA for the CDR3: TGTGCCAGCAGTTACTCGACAGGATACACAGATACGCAGTATTTT.

This chain uses TRBV4-2 with TRBJ1-1, with no clear D. V lost 1 base to trimming and J lost 7 bases, with 13 bases between them. Germline V gene sequence: CDR1 LGHNA, CDR2 YNFKEQ. The length of the CDR3 is 14 residues. DNA for the CDR3: TGTGCCAGCAGCCAAGCTGGAGGGAGGGATGAAGCTTTCTTT. Translating it yields CASSQAGGRDEAFF.

The chain employs TRBV5-1 and TRBJ1-2; possibly TRBD1 for D (6 bases). V was shortened by 3 bases and J by 3 bases, with 18 bases between the two germline ends. CDR3 length: 16 residues. Per germline, CDR1 SGHRS and CDR2 YFSETQ. The CDR3: CASSWGAVITDYGYTF. In nucleotides, the CDR3 is TGCGCCAGCAGCTGGGGGGCAGTGATAACGGACTATGGCTACACCTTC.

The chain uses TRBV7-8 and TRBJ1-1; D gene uncertain. Trimming stripped 0 bases from V and 4 bases from J, with 9 bases between. This CDR3 contains 14 residues. Germline lookup yields CDR1 SGHVS and CDR2 FQNEAQ. For the CDR3, the DNA is TGTGCCAGCAGCTTAGCGGGCGAGTCCACTGAAGCTTTCTTT. This codes for CASSLAGESTEAFF.

The chain uses TRBV6-6 and TRBJ1-1; no reliable D call. The CDR3 length is 14 residues. V lost 4 bases and J 1 base, leaving 10 bases between the germline ends. Germline V gene sequence: CDR1 MNHNY, CDR2 SVGAGI (reference sequence). This CDR3 reads CASSFNRENTEAFF. DNA of the CDR3: TGTGCCAGCAGTTTCAACCGGGAGAACACTGAAGCTTTCTTT.

In regard to this clone: Other DNA sequences in this sample translate to the same CDR3. The chain carries TRBV30 and TRBJ1-1; perhaps TRBD1 as D (5 bases). V dropped 2 bases and J dropped 0 bases, with 7 bases sitting between them. Per the germline V gene, CDR1 is GTSNPN and CDR2 is SVGIG (reference sequence). The CDR3 contains 13 residues. The CDR3 is CAWSRQMNTEAFF. CDR3 in DNA: TGTGCCTGGAGTCGACAGATGAACACTGAAGCTTTCTTT.

The chain is built from TRBV6-5 and TRBJ1-6; D unclear. CDR3 length equals 14 residues. From germline, CDR1 is MNHEY and CDR2 SVGAGI. V was cut by 8 bases and J by 11 bases, with 19 bases left in between. CDR3 protein: CASAPMGGGTPLHF. The CDR3 DNA reads TGTGCCAGCGCCCCAATGGGCGGAGGGACACCCCTCCACTTT.

The chain recombines TRBV4-1 with TRBJ2-3, with a weak D call TRBD2 (6 bases). Germline V gives CDR1 MGHRA, CDR2 YSYEKL. There are 14 residues in the CDR3. Between the trimmed V and J ends, which lost 5 bases and 4 bases, there was a span of 13 bases. The DNA for the CDR3 is TGCGCCAGCAGCTTCATGGGGGAGGCAGATACGCAGTATTTT. Translation: CASSFMGEADTQYF.

The CDR3 DNA sequence: TGTGCCAGCAGCTGGCGAACAGGGGTGTTACAAGAGACCCAGTACTTC. Protein product: CASSWRTGVLQETQYF. The chain employs TRBV7-6 and TRBJ2-5; TRBD1 agrees at 7 bases. The CDR3 consists of 16 residues. Germline V gene sequence: CDR1 SGHVS, CDR2 FNYEAQ. V trimming: 4 bases; J trimming: 2 bases; junction bases outside the gene matches: 10. Combining the CDR3 with reference TRBV7-6 and TRBJ2-5 gives the whole variable domain GAGVSQSPRYKVTKRGQDVALRCDPISGHVSLYWYRQALGQGPEFLTYFNYEAQQDKSGLPNDRFSAERPEGSISTLTIQRTEQRDSAMYRCASSWRTGVLQETQYFGPGTRLLVL.

The chain carries TRBV7-5 and TRBJ1-5. TRBV7-5 is a pseudogene segment. CDR3 size: 13 residues. The CDR3 protein is CARSLEKDQPQHF. In nucleotides, the CDR3 is TGTGCCAGAAGCTTAGAAAAGGATCAGCCCCAGCATTTT.

The chain recombines TRBV27 with TRBJ2-7; maybe TRBD1 (6 bases). Germline CDR1 is MNHEY and CDR2 is SMNVEV (reference sequence). This CDR3 has 15 amino acids. Trimming removed 0 bases from V and 11 bases from J, with 20 bases in between. The CDR3 region is CASSLSGTSGSNEYF. CDR3 nucleotide sequence: TGTGCCAGCAGTTTATCCGGGACATCGGGTTCGAACGAGTACTTC.

The V call is TRBV28, the J call TRBJ1-2; TRBD1 might be the D (6 bases). CDR3 length equals 14 residues. With 5 bases removed from V and 8 bases from J, the gap between germline ends came to 18 bases. Per the germline V gene, CDR1 is MDHEN and CDR2 is SYDVKM. CDR3 in amino acids: CASSPGQTPVGYTF. CDR3 coding DNA: TGTGCCAGCAGTCCTGGACAGACCCCGGTGGGCTACACCTTC.

This rearrangement joins TRBV14 to TRBJ1-4, with 7 bases aligning to TRBD1. With 1 base clipped from V and 4 bases from J, the junction kept 15 bases outside the gene matches. This CDR3 region has 19 residues. Germline V gene data show CDR1 as SGHDN and CDR2 as FVKESK. The CDR3 coding sequence is TGTGCCAGCAGCCAAGCCAGTTTCCTCGGAAGGGACAGTAATGAAAAACTGTTTTTT. It yields the protein CASSQASFLGRDSNEKLFF.